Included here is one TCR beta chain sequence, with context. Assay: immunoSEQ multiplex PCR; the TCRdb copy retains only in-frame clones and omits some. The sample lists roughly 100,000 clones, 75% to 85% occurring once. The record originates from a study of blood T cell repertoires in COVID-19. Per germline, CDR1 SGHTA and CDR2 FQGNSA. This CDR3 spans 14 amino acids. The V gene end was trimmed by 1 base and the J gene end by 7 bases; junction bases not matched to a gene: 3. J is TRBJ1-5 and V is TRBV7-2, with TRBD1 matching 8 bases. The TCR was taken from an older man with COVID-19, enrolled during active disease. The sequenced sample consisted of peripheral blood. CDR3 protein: CASSLGRGQQPQHF. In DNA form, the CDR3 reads TGTGCCAGCAGCTTAGGCAGGGGGCAACAGCCCCAGCATTTT.